The 5 T cell receptor beta chains listed next were all sequenced from one sample in a study of blood T cell repertoires in COVID-19. Assay used: immunoSEQ multiplex PCR; TCRdb lists only in-frame clones, some missing. The sample includes about 100,000 clones, about 85% seen only once; the top ten take more than 10%. The sequenced sample was peripheral blood. The source is a human donor in a cohort sampled during active COVID-19.

The J gene is TRBJ2-3, the V gene TRBV4-3; D remains unclear. This CDR3 has 16 amino acids. Germline assignment: CDR1 LGHNA and CDR2 YSLEER. With 0 bases removed from V and 0 bases from J, the gap between germline ends came to 10 bases. The CDR3, as DNA: TGCGCCAGCAGCCAAGATCAAACAGTTAGCACAGATACGCAGTATTTT. Its translation is CASSQDQTVSTDTQYF.

The chain links TRBV5-6 to TRBJ1-6; TRBD1 is a possible D gene (6 bases). The germline V and J ends were trimmed by 0 bases and 1 base, with 11 bases remaining between them. Germline V gene lookup returns CDR1 SGHDT and CDR2 YYEEEE. The length of the CDR3 is 17 residues. The CDR3 protein is CASSLDSGTSYNSPLHF. In DNA, the CDR3 is TGTGCCAGCAGCTTGGATTCCGGGACATCCTATAATTCACCCCTCCACTTT.

The chain employs TRBV6-5 and TRBJ1-1; 9 nucleotides align to TRBD1. The trim removed 2 bases at V and 3 bases at J, leaving 4 bases unmatched. Per the germline V gene, CDR1 is MNHEY and CDR2 is SVGAGI. CDR3 length: 15 amino acids. This chain's CDR3 is CASSYTGGFHTEAFF. In DNA form, the CDR3 reads TGTGCCAGCAGTTACACAGGGGGCTTCCACACTGAAGCTTTCTTT.

This clone was found once. The V gene is TRBV19, the J gene TRBJ2-5, with 9 bases identical to TRBD1. The CDR3 totals 16 residues. The J segment lost 6 bases and the V segment lost 7 bases, leaving 15 bases of the junction unmatched. Germline CDR1 LNHDA, CDR2 SQIVND (reference sequence). CDR3 DNA: TGTGCCAGTACCGAATCCCCGACAGGGGGTCCGAAGACCCAGTACTTC. It encodes CASTESPTGGPKTQYF.

Remarks on this clone: Other DNA sequences of this sample code for an identical CDR3. This chain connects TRBV5-1 to TRBJ2-3; no clear D. This CDR3 has 14 residues. V lost 0 bases and J lost 0, with 5 bases in between. Germline CDR1 SGHRS, CDR2 YFSETQ. The CDR3 DNA follows: TGCGCCAGCAGCTTGGACCGGAGCACAGATACGCAGTATTTT. Amino acid sequence: CASSLDRSTDTQYF.